This T cell receptor (beta chain) emerged from a study of beta chain features in type 1 diabetes. The study's findings and limits: In the patient group, naive, central memory and Treg TCRB repertoires seemed more alike than in the healthy donor group. Still unanswered here is whether HLA type influences TCRB rearrangement.

This clone was observed a few times. Its antigen is as yet unknown. Losses at the gene ends were 5 bases for V and 7 bases for J; bases not matched to a gene: 8. Germline V gives CDR1 SQVTM, CDR2 ANQGSEA. This CDR3 comprises 14 residues. Sequenced material consisted of expressed TCRB transcripts (all of the isolated RNA was reverse transcribed). Here immunoSEQ multiplex PCR was the method, and the copy in TCRdb shows in-frame clones only, minus some. The table includes 330,000 or so clones, around 15% detected once. This chain uses TRBV29-1 with TRBJ2-1; the match to TRBD2 covers 10 bases. Input material: central memory CD4+ T cells from blood. The receptor was isolated from a man between 25 and 39 years old in good health. The DNA for the CDR3 is TGCAGCGTTTTAGGGACTAGCGTAGGAAATGAGCAGTTCTTC. Encoded protein: CSVLGTSVGNEQFF.